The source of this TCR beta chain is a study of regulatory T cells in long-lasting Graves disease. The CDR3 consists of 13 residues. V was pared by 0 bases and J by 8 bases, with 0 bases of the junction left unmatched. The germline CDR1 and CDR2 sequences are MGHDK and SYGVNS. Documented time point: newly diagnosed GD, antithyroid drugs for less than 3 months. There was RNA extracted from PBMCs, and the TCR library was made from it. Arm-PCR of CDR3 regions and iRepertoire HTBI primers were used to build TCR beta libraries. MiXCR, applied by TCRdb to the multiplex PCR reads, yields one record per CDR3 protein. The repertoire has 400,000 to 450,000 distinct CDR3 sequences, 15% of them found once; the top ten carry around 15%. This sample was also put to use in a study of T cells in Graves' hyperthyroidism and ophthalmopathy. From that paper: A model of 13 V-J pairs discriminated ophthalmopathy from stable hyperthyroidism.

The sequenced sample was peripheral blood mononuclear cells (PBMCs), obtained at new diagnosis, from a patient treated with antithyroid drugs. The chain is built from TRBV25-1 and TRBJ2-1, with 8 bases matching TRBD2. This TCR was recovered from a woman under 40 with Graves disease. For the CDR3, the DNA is TGTGCCAGCAGTGAATACGGGGGGGATGAGCAGTTCTTC. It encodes CASSEYGGDEQFF.